This TCR beta chain emerged from a study of T cell changes during pregnancy in multiple sclerosis. Profiled with immunoSEQ multiplex PCR; TCRdb holds only in-frame clones, not every one. The table includes about 88,000 clones, 92% detected once. The CDR3 is 15 amino acids. V shed 3 bases, J shed 3 bases, and the junction held 1 base outside the gene matches. Germline CDR1 and CDR2: SEHNR and FQNEAQ (reference sequence). This sample comprised peripheral blood, obtained in the first trimester of pregnancy. The J gene is TRBJ2-2, the V gene TRBV7-9; TRBD1 matches at 10 bases. The receptor was derived from a female donor with multiple sclerosis, enrolled in a pregnancy study. CDR3 sequence: CASSFGTGDTGELFF. CDR3 bases: TGTGCCAGCAGCTTTGGGACAGGGGACACCGGGGAGCTGTTTTTT.